The following is a TCR beta chain sequence with its context. Some clones are missing from TCRdb's copy, which holds only in-frame ones; the method was immunoSEQ multiplex PCR. The repertoire consists of roughly 150,000 clones, with about 90% occurring once and the leading ten covering roughly 2.8%. This specimen belongs to a study of blood T cell repertoires in COVID-19. Study in general: Researchers got acute and convalescent COVID-19 samples from the United States, Italy and Spain.

The TCR comes from a man aged 60 to 69 with acute or convalescent COVID-19. The specimen was peripheral blood.

The CDR3 loop is CASSLASAGGQDEQFF. DNA for the CDR3: TGTGCCAGCAGCTTAGCCTCCGCGGGGGGGCAGGATGAGCAGTTCTTC. The chain joins TRBV11-2 to TRBJ2-1; 9 bases are a match to TRBD2. The germline V gene encodes CDR1 SGHAT and CDR2 FQNNGV. The J segment lost 8 bases and the V segment lost 1 base, leaving 9 bases of the junction unmatched. The CDR3 runs to 16 residues.